The 10 T cell receptor beta chains below were found in one sample sequenced in a study of blood T cell repertoires in COVID-19. TCRdb's copy holds only in-frame clones and misses some; the assay was immunoSEQ multiplex PCR. The data hold over 150,000 clones, with roughly 84% observed a single time. Material: peripheral blood. The source is a man in his fifties with COVID-19, enrolled during active disease.

This clone was seen once. The chain joins TRBV30 to TRBJ2-1; 8 positions agree with TRBD1. V was pared by 3 bases and J by 0 bases, with 10 bases of the junction left unmatched. CDR3 size: 17 residues. Germline lookup yields CDR1 GTSNPN and CDR2 SVGIG (reference sequence). This chain's CDR3 is CAWRRGQALNSYNEQFF. As DNA, the CDR3 is TGTGCCTGGAGGCGGGGACAGGCGTTAAACTCCTACAATGAGCAGTTCTTC.

V usage is TRBV19 and J usage is TRBJ2-1; maybe TRBD2 (5 bases). V gave up 3 bases and J gave up 7 bases, with 13 bases separating them. The germline V gene has CDR1 LNHDA and CDR2 SQIVND (reference sequence). The CDR3 is 14 residues long. CDR3 sequence reads: CASSILSGANEQFF. CDR3 bases: TGTGCCAGTAGTATCCTGAGCGGAGCGAATGAGCAGTTCTTC.

The chain recombines TRBV11-3 with TRBJ2-1; TRBD2 agrees at 9 bases. V lost 5 bases, J lost 8 bases, and 4 bases stayed unmatched. This CDR3 has 13 amino acids. Germline CDR1 and CDR2: SGHNT and YENEEA. Here the CDR3 reads CASSLRTSDEQFF. The CDR3 DNA reads TGTGCCAGCAGCCTGCGGACTAGCGATGAGCAGTTCTTC. Complete variable domain (other parts from reference TRBV11-3 and TRBJ2-1): EAGVVQSPRYKIIEKKQPVAFWCNPISGHNTLYWYLQNLGQGPELLIRYENEEAVDDSQLPKDRFSAERLKGVDSTLKIQPAELGDSAVYLCASSLRTSDEQFFGPGTRLTVL.

V and J are TRBV27 and TRBJ2-2; TRBD1 agrees at 9 bases. CDR3 length equals 14 residues. J lost 4 bases, V lost 7 bases, and 4 bases had no gene match. Germline V CDR1 and CDR2: MNHEY, SMNVEV (reference sequence). The CDR3 loop reads CASTRTGATGELFF. CDR3 DNA sequence: TGTGCCAGCACAAGGACAGGGGCCACCGGGGAGCTGTTTTTT.

V is TRBV18 and J is TRBJ2-7; 7 positions agree with TRBD1. The germline gives CDR1 KGHSH, CDR2 LQKENI. V lost 1 base and J lost 3; bases outside the gene matches: 6. CDR3 length equals 15 residues. The CDR3, as DNA: TGTGCCAGCTCACCACTTTCAGGGGGATACTACGAGCAGTACTTC. Translated, it gives CASSPLSGGYYEQYF.

The chain uses TRBV6-5 and TRBJ2-5; TRBD1 aligns across 9 bases. This CDR3 contains 15 residues. CDR1 MNHEY and CDR2 SVGAGI come from the germline V gene. V trimming: 8 bases; J trimming: 6 bases; junction bases outside the gene matches: 13. CDR3 region: CASGPGTGTMQTQYF. The CDR3 DNA reads as TGTGCCAGCGGGCCAGGGACAGGGACGATGCAGACCCAGTACTTC.

The gene calls are TRBV5-1 and TRBJ2-7; 9 bases are a match to TRBD1. The CDR3 contains 13 residues. The junction had 4 bases not matched to a gene; V was cut back by 4 bases and J by 5 bases. CDR1 and CDR2 from the germline V gene are SGHRS and YFSETQ. CDR3 protein: CASSAGTGNEQYF. The CDR3 coding sequence is TGCGCCAGCAGCGCAGGGACAGGGAACGAGCAGTACTTC.

The gene calls are TRBV18 and TRBJ2-1; TRBD1 aligns across 9 bases. This CDR3 has 16 residues. Germline assignment: CDR1 KGHSH and CDR2 LQKENI. Germline trimming cut 6 bases from V and 8 bases from J; bases unmatched to any gene: 14. As DNA, the CDR3 is TGTGCCAGCTCTCAGCGGGCCGGGACAGGGTGGGATGAGCAGTTCTTC. Translating gives CASSQRAGTGWDEQFF.

V usage is TRBV2 and J usage is TRBJ2-2; TRBD1 agrees at 9 bases. CDR1 and CDR2 from the germline V gene are SNHLY and FYNNEI. The CDR3 is made up of 15 amino acids. J was trimmed by 0 bases and V by 5 bases; bases with no gene match: 1. CDR3 amino acids: CASSRQGANTGELFF. CDR3 nucleotides: TGTGCCAGCAGTAGACAGGGGGCGAACACCGGGGAGCTGTTTTTT.

The J gene is TRBJ2-1, the V gene TRBV24-1, with a weak D call TRBD2 (5 bases). CDR1 is KGHDR, CDR2 SFDVKD, per germline. This CDR3 contains 17 residues. Deletions cut 4 bases from V and 0 bases from J, with 15 bases between. The CDR3 here is CATSDPVEVHSYNEQFF. The DNA for the CDR3 is TGTGCCACCAGTGACCCCGTGGAGGTTCACTCCTACAATGAGCAGTTCTTC.